The next 25 T cell receptor beta chains were all read from a single sample in a study of T cells in Graves' hyperthyroidism and ophthalmopathy. The investigators amplified TCR beta CDR3 regions from RNA transcripts. TCR CDR3 underwent first-round RT-PCR with the HTBI primer set. MiXCR, applied by TCRdb to the multiplex PCR reads, yields one record per CDR3 protein. The table has hundreds of thousands of distinct CDR3 sequences, over 35% seen once; the top ten hold around 10%. Sequencing was performed on blood. The source of these receptors is a man between 18 and 29 years old with Graves' hyperthyroidism.

The chain joins TRBV19 to TRBJ2-5, with D perhaps matching TRBD2 (7 bases). V lost 7 bases to trimming and J lost 5 bases, with 20 bases between them. The CDR3 has 15 residues. Per germline, CDR1 LNHDA and CDR2 SQIVND (reference sequence). CDR3 DNA sequence: TGTGCCAGTAACGTGGGGGGGGGGCCTCGGGAGACCCAGTACTTC. Protein: CASNVGGGPRETQYF. The whole variable domain, filled in from reference TRBV19 and TRBJ2-5, reads DGGITQSPKYLFRKEGQNVTLSCEQNLNHDAMYWYRQDPGQGLRLIYYSQIVNDFQKGDIAEGYSVSREKKESFPLTVTSAQKNPTAFYLCASNVGGGPRETQYFGPGTRLLVL.

There are many counts of this clonotype. This sequence joins TRBV5-1 and TRBJ1-1; TRBD1 matches at 9 bases. V lost 0 bases and J lost 3; bases outside the gene matches: 0. The CDR3 covers 14 residues. Germline V gene lookup returns CDR1 SGHRS and CDR2 YFSETQ. The CDR3 DNA sequence: TGCGCCAGCAGCTTGGGGACAGGGGACACTGAAGCTTTCTTT. Protein product: CASSLGTGDTEAFF.

The genes are TRBV12-3 or TRBV12-4 and TRBJ2-7, with D possibly matching TRBD1 (6 bases). V lost 2 bases and J lost 5, with 10 bases in between. The CDR3 runs to 13 residues. CDR3 DNA: TGTGCCAGCAGTTTAAGCAGGGGTAACGAGCAGTACTTC. Protein: CASSLSRGNEQYF.

The V and J genes are TRBV29-1 and TRBJ1-1, with 9 bases fitting TRBD1. Per the germline V gene, CDR1 is SQVTM and CDR2 is ANQGSEA. The CDR3 runs 15 residues. V gave up 2 bases and J gave up 1 base; unmatched junction bases: 5. The DNA of the CDR3 is TGCAGCGTTGAAAGGGGGACAGGGACGAACACTGAAGCTTTCTTT. This translates into CSVERGTGTNTEAFF.

This clonotype occurred many times. The chain uses TRBV20-1 and TRBJ1-1; 7 bases align to TRBD1. V lost 6 bases to trimming and J lost 5 bases; unmatched junction nucleotides: 6. The CDR3 has 12 residues. Germline V lookup: CDR1 DFQATT, CDR2 SNEGSKA (reference sequence). For the CDR3, the DNA is TGCAGTGCCAACCCAGGGGGGACTGAAGCTTTCTTT. Translated: CSANPGGTEAFF.

The rearrangement uses TRBV25-1 and TRBJ1-4; the match to TRBD1 covers 7 bases. CDR3 length equals 19 residues. Germline CDR1 and CDR2: MGHDK and SYGVNS. V lost 4 bases and J lost 7; bases outside the gene matches: 21. Here the CDR3 reads CASSASGLVLDRVGEKLFF. In nucleotides, the CDR3 is TGTGCCAGCAGTGCTAGTGGTTTGGTACTTGACAGGGTTGGTGAAAAACTGTTTTTT.

The chain combines TRBV6-5 with TRBJ2-7; tentative D call: TRBD2 (5 bases). Germline V lookup: CDR1 MNHEY, CDR2 SVGAGI. The CDR3 extends over 14 amino acids. The V and J ends lost 4 bases and 0 bases respectively, with 10 bases between them. CDR3 nucleotides: TGTGCCAGCAGTTTTGGACTCCACTCCTACGAGCAGTACTTC. It codes for CASSFGLHSYEQYF.

This clonotype turned up a few times. The genes are TRBV12-3 or TRBV12-4 and TRBJ2-5; 7 bases fit TRBD1. This CDR3 contains 17 residues. The ends lost 6 bases at V and 0 bases at J; junction bases unmatched: 13. In nucleotides, the CDR3 is TGTGCCAGCAGCCCACCCCGCGACAGGGCGTACCAAGAGACCCAGTACTTC. Its translation: CASSPPRDRAYQETQYF.

Only one count was recorded for this clonotype. The chain has TRBV7-9 and TRBJ1-5; D is unclear. Germline loops: CDR1 SEHNR, CDR2 FQNEAQ (reference sequence). V lost 1 base, J lost 2 bases, and 9 bases lay in between. This CDR3 spans 15 amino acids. CDR3 loop: CASSLGGWGNQPQHF. The CDR3 DNA sequence: TGTGCCAGCAGCTTAGGAGGGTGGGGCAATCAGCCCCAGCATTTT.

This chain links TRBV5-6 with TRBJ1-6; 9 nucleotides match TRBD1. This CDR3 has 17 amino acids. Losses at the gene ends were 0 bases for V and 0 bases for J; bases not matched to a gene: 1. The germline CDR1 and CDR2 sequences are SGHDT and YYEEEE. Here the CDR3 reads CASSLGTGDSYNSPLHF. The CDR3 nucleotides read TGTGCCAGCAGCTTGGGGACAGGGGACTCCTATAATTCACCCCTCCACTTT. The whole variable domain, filled in from reference TRBV5-6 and TRBJ1-6, reads DAGVTQSPTHLIKTRGQQVTLRCSPKSGHDTVSWYQQALGQGPQFIFQYYEEEERQRGNFPDRFSGHQFPNYSSELNVNALLLGDSALYLCASSLGTGDSYNSPLHFGNGTRLTVT.

The chain combines TRBV5-5 with TRBJ1-4, with D maybe TRBD1 (5 bases). Trimming shortened V by 4 bases and J by 4 bases, and 14 bases separated the two germline ends. There are 15 residues in the CDR3. CDR1 and CDR2 (germline): SGHKS, YYEKEE (reference sequence). The CDR3 DNA follows: TGTGCCAGCAGCGACCCAGGGTCAAATAATGAAAAACTGTTTTTT. This translates into CASSDPGSNNEKLFF.

The chain links TRBV20-1 to TRBJ1-2; D is perhaps TRBD1 (5 bases). V gave up 3 bases and J gave up 7 bases, with 27 bases separating them. Germline CDR1 and CDR2: DFQATT and SNEGSKA (reference sequence). The CDR3 has 17 amino acids. In nucleotides, the CDR3 is TGCAGTGCTAGCGGTGGGGTCGGGGGGAAGGGTAGGAGTGGCTACACCTTC. This codes for CSASGGVGGKGRSGYTF.

The gene calls are TRBV5-1 and TRBJ1-5; possible D gene TRBD1, 5 bases. With 3 bases removed from V and 5 bases from J, the gap between germline ends came to 15 bases. Germline V gives CDR1 SGHRS, CDR2 YFSETQ. This CDR3 is 15 amino acids long. The CDR3 DNA is TGCGCCAGCAGCTGGGGGGTTTCCGGCGATCAGCCCCAGCATTTT. Amino acid sequence: CASSWGVSGDQPQHF.

The chain combines TRBV4-2 with TRBJ2-7; possible D gene TRBD1, 5 bases. Germline CDR1 LGHNA, CDR2 YNFKEQ. The CDR3 extends over 15 amino acids. Trimming shortened V by 0 bases and J by 9 bases, and 18 bases separated the two germline ends. CDR3 DNA: TGTGCCAGCAGCCAAGAGAAGACAGTCCTCCAGGGGCAGTACTTC. As protein: CASSQEKTVLQGQYF.

The chain couples TRBV5-6 to TRBJ2-7, with 9 bases identical to TRBD1. This CDR3 is 17 amino acids long. Trimming cost V 4 bases and J 3 bases; bases outside gene matches: 14. The V gene's germline CDR1 is SGHDT and CDR2 YYEEEE. In DNA, the CDR3 is TGTGCCAGCAGCCAAACCCAGTCCGGGACAGGGTACTACGAGCAGTACTTC. This gives the protein CASSQTQSGTGYYEQYF.

The chain links TRBV10-2 to TRBJ2-7; TRBD1 matches 8 bases. CDR3 length: 16 amino acids. V lost 8 bases, J lost 1 base, and 13 bases stayed unmatched. Germline V lookup: CDR1 WSHSY, CDR2 SAAADI. The CDR3 DNA reads TGCGCCAGCGTTGAGGACGACAGGGGTTTATCCTACGAGCAGTACTTC. Translation gives CASVEDDRGLSYEQYF.

This clonotype appeared once. The chain has TRBV7-8 and TRBJ2-7; D perhaps matches TRBD1 (6 bases). Looked up from germline, CDR1 is SGHVS and CDR2 is FQNEAQ. The CDR3 has 16 residues. The germline V and J ends were trimmed by 0 bases and 4 bases, with 16 bases remaining between them. DNA of the CDR3: TGTGCCAGCAGCTTAGCGCGGGTAGGGGGACCGTACGAGCAGTACTTC. The encoded protein is CASSLARVGGPYEQYF.

This chain links TRBV2 with TRBJ2-7; 12 bases agree with TRBD2. Germline CDR1 SNHLY, CDR2 FYNNEI. V lost 6 bases and J lost 2; bases outside the gene matches: 5. The CDR3 covers 15 residues. Written as DNA, the CDR3 is TGTGCCAGCAGGGAATGGACTAGCGGGACCTACGAGCAGTACTTC. It yields the protein CASREWTSGTYEQYF.

The table lists this clonotype with a few counts. The chain carries TRBV20-1 and TRBJ2-2; D is perhaps TRBD1 (5 bases). The CDR3 has 16 amino acids. The V gene's germline CDR1 is DFQATT and CDR2 SNEGSKA (reference sequence). V lost 0 bases and J 0 bases, leaving 11 bases between the germline ends. CDR3 protein: CSARDPQATNTGELFF. CDR3 DNA sequence: TGCAGTGCTAGAGACCCACAGGCTACGAACACCGGGGAGCTGTTTTTT.

The chain carries TRBV25-1 and TRBJ1-2; no definite D call. CDR3 length equals 10 residues. In germline, CDR1 is MGHDK, CDR2 SYGVNS. V was clipped by 9 bases and J by 6 bases, with 8 bases between them. DNA of the CDR3: TGTGCCAGGGATGCCGATGGCTACACCTTC. This gives the protein CARDADGYTF.

In DNA, the CDR3 is TGCGCCAGCAGCCTCAGTGAAGATAGCAATCAGCCCCAGCATTTT. Translating gives CASSLSEDSNQPQHF. The gene calls are TRBV4-1 and TRBJ1-5; D is unclear. V was pared by 4 bases and J by 0 bases, with 10 bases between. This CDR3 has 15 residues. Per the germline V gene, CDR1 is MGHRA and CDR2 is YSYEKL.

Comment on this clonotype: Because the CDR3 is missing its conserved closing phenylalanine or tryptophan, this is likely a read error. It is unclear where the CDR3 begins or ends on the DNA, so no DNA is shown, and the CDR3 is as TCRdb lists it. V and J are TRBV7-9 and TRBJ1-6. The germline CDR1 and CDR2 sequences are SEHNR and FQNEAQ (reference sequence). Ends included, the CDR3 has 8 residues. CDR3 region: CASSLKET.

The genes are TRBV7-2 and TRBJ2-7; 8 nucleotides agree with TRBD1. CDR1 is SGHTA, CDR2 FQGNSA, per germline. There are 14 residues in the CDR3. Losses at the gene ends were 5 bases for V and 5 bases for J; bases not matched to a gene: 8. CDR3 bases: TGTGCCAGCAGCCTCCGGACAGGGTTCGACGAGCAGTACTTC. Translation gives CASSLRTGFDEQYF. The whole variable domain, filled in from reference TRBV7-2 and TRBJ2-7, reads GAGVSQSPSNKVTEKGKDVELRCDPISGHTALYWYRQSLGQGLEFLIYFQGNSAPDKSGLPSDRFSAERTGGSVSTLTIQRTQQEDSAVYLCASSLRTGFDEQYFGPGTRLTVT.

This clonotype was seen many times. This sequence joins TRBV7-8 and TRBJ2-7; D is ambiguous. The length of the CDR3 is 14 residues. The germline V and J ends were trimmed by 5 bases and 3 bases, with 14 bases remaining between them. The germline V gene encodes CDR1 SGHVS and CDR2 FQNEAQ. The CDR3 DNA sequence: TGTGCCAGCAGCCTCCAATCCACGGGCTACGAGCAGTACTTC. It specifies CASSLQSTGYEQYF.

V and J are TRBV10-3 and TRBJ1-4; 7 bases are a match to TRBD1. Trimming took 8 bases from V and 5 from J; bases not matched to a gene: 8. The CDR3 has 14 amino acids. Per the germline V gene, CDR1 is ENHRY and CDR2 is SYGVKD. The CDR3 bases are TGTGCCATCGGCCCCGGGACAGCGAATGAAAAACTGTTTTTT. The encoded protein is CAIGPGTANEKLFF.